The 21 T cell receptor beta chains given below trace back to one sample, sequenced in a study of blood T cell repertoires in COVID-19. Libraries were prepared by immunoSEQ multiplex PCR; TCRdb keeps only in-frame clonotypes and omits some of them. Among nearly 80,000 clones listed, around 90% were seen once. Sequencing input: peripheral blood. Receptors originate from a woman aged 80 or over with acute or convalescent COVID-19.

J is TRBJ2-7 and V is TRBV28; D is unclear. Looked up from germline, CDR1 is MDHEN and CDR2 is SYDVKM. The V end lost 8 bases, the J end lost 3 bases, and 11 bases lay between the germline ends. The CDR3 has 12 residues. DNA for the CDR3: TGTGCCAGCGGGCAGAAGCTCTACGAGCAGTACTTC. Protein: CASGQKLYEQYF.

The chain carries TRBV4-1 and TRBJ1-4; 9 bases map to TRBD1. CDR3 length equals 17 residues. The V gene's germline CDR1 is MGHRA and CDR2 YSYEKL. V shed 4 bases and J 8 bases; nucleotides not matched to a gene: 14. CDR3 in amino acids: CASSLRVRDRVGEKLFF. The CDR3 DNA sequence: TGCGCCAGCAGCCTCCGGGTCCGGGACAGGGTAGGCGAAAAACTGTTTTTT.

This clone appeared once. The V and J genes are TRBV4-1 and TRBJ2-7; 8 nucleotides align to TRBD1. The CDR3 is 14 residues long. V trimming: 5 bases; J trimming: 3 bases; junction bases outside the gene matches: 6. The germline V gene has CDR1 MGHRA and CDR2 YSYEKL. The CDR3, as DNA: TGCGCCAGCAGCTTCCCTGGACAGGGCTACGAGCAGTACTTC. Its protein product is CASSFPGQGYEQYF.

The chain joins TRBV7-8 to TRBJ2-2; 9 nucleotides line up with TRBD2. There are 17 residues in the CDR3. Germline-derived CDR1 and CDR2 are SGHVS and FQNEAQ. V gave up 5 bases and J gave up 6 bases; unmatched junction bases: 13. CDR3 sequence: CASSALLAGSGAGELFF. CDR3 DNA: TGTGCCAGCAGCGCGCTCCTAGCGGGGTCGGGTGCCGGGGAGCTGTTTTTT.

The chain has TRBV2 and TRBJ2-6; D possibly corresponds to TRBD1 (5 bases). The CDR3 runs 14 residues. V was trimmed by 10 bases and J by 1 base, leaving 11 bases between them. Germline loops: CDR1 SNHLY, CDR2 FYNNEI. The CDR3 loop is CAKTQGSGANVLTF. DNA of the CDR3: TGTGCCAAGACTCAGGGTTCTGGGGCCAACGTCCTGACTTTC.

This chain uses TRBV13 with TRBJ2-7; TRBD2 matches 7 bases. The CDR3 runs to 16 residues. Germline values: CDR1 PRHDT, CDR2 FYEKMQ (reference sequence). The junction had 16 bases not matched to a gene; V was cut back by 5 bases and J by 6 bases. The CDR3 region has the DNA TGTGCCAGCAGCCCCGCTAGTGGGGGACTATTAAGCGAGCAGTACTTC. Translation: CASSPASGGLLSEQYF. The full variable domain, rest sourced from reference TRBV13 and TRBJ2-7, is AAGVIQSPRHLIKEKRETATLKCYPIPRHDTVYWYQQGPGQDPQFLISFYEKMQSDKGSIPDRFSAQQFSDYHSELNMSSLELGDSALYFCASSPASGGLLSEQYFGPGTRLTVT.

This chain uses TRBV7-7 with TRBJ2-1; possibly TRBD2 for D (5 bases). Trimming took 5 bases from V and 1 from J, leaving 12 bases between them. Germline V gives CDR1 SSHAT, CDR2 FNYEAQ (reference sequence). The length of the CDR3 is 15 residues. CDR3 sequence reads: CASSPLSGSYNEQFF. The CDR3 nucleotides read TGTGCCAGCAGCCCACTTTCGGGGTCCTACAATGAGCAGTTCTTC.

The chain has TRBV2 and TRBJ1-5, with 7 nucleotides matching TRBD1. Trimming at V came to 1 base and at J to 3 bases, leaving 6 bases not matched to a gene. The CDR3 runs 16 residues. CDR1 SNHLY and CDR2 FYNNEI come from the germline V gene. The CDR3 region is CASSEVSRGLNQPQHF. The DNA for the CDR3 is TGTGCCAGCAGTGAAGTTTCGAGGGGGCTCAATCAGCCCCAGCATTTT.

The CDR3 nucleotides are TGTGCCAGCAGCCAAGTACCTAGCGGGGGGGGTCCCCAGTACTTC. It encodes CASSQVPSGGGPQYF. V usage is TRBV14 and J usage is TRBJ2-5; 12 bases match TRBD2. This CDR3 region has 15 residues. After removal of 1 base from V and 9 bases from J, the junction contained 6 bases not matched to a gene. From germline, CDR1 is SGHDN and CDR2 FVKESK.

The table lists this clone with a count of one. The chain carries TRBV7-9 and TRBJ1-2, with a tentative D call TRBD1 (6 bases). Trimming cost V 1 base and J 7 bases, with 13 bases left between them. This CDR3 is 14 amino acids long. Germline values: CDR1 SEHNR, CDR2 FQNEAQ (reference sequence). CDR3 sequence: CASSLVEGRGGYTF. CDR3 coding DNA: TGTGCCAGCAGCTTAGTTGAAGGCAGGGGTGGCTACACCTTC.

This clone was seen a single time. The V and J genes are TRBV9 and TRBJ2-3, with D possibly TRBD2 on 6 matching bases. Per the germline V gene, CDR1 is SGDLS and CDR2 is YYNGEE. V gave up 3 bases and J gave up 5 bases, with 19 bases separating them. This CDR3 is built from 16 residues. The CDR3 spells CASSEAGTPPKDTQYF. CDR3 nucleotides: TGTGCCAGCAGCGAGGCGGGGACTCCACCCAAAGATACGCAGTATTTT.

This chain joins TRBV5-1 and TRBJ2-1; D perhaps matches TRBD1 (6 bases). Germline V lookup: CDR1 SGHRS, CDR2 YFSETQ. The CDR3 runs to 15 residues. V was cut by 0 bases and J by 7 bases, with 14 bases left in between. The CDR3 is CASSLVGDKINEQFF. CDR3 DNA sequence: TGCGCCAGCAGCTTGGTTGGGGACAAAATTAATGAGCAGTTCTTC.

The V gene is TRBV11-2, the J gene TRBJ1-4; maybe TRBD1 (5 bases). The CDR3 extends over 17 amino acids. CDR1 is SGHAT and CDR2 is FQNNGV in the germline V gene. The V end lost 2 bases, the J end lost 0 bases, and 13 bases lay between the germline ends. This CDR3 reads CASSLRQRPATNEKLFF. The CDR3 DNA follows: TGTGCCAGCAGCTTACGACAGAGGCCTGCAACTAATGAAAAACTGTTTTTT.

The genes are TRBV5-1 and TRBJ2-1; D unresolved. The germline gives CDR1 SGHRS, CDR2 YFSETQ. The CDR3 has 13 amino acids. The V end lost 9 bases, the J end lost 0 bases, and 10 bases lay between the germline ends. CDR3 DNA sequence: TGCGCCACAAAAAGGAGCTCCTACAATGAGCAGTTCTTC. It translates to CATKRSSYNEQFF.

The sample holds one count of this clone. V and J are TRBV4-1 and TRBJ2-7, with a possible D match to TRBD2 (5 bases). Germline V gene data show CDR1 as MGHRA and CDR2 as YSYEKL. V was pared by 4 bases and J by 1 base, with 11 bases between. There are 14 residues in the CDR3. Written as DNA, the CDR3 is TGCGCCAGCAGCCCGATAGCGTCTTCCTACGAGCAGTACTTC. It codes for CASSPIASSYEQYF.

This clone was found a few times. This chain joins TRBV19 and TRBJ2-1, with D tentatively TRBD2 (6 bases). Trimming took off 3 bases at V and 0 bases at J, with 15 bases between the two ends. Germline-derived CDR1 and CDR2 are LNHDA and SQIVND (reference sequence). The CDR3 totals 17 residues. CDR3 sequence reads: CASSMRGDASSYNEQFF. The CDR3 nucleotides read TGTGCCAGTAGTATGCGGGGCGACGCGAGCTCCTACAATGAGCAGTTCTTC.

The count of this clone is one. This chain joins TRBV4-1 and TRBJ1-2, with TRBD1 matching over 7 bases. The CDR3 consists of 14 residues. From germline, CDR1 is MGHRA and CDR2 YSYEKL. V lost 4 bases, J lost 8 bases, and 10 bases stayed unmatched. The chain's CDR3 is CASSPAGTAYGYTF. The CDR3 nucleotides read TGCGCCAGCAGCCCAGCCGGGACAGCGTACGGCTACACCTTC.

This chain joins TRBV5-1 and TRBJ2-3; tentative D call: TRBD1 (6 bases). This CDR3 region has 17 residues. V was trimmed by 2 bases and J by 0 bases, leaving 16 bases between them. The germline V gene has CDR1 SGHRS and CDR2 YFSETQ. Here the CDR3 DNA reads TGCGCCAGCAGCTTCCAGGGGCGACGGGGTAGCACAGATACGCAGTATTTT. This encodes CASSFQGRRGSTDTQYF.

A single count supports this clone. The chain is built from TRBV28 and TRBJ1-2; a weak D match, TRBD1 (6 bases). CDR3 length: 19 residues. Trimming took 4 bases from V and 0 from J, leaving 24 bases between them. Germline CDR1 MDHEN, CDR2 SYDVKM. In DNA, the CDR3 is TGTGCCAGCAGTTCCAACCCCCCCGTACAGGGCAGAGCTAACTATGGCTACACCTTC. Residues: CASSSNPPVQGRANYGYTF.

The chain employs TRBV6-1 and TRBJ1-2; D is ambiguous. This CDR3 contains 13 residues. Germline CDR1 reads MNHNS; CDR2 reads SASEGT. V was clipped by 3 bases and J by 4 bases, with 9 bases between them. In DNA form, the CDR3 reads TGTGCCAGCAGTGAGCGGGCAGTCTATGGCTACACCTTC. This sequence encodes CASSERAVYGYTF.

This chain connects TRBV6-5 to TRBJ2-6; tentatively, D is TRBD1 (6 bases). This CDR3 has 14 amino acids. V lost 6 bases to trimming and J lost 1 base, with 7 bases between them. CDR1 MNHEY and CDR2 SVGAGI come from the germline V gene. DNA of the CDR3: TGTGCCAGCAGGGGGGCTTCTGGGGCCAACGTCCTGACTTTC. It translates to CASRGASGANVLTF.